Below are 30 T cell receptor beta chains sequenced from a single sample in a study of beta chain features in type 1 diabetes. cDNA synthesis used the whole RNA isolate, giving expressed TCRB sequences. Data came from immunoSEQ multiplex PCR; TCRdb stores just in-frame clones and leaves some out. The sample includes about 900,000 clones, roughly 17% of them seen just once. The sample consisted of naive CD4+ T cells from blood. The receptors were sampled from a woman aged 18-29 years in good health.

The chain combines TRBV29-1 with TRBJ2-3; 12 bases are a match to TRBD1. This CDR3 is built from 14 residues. Germline CDR1 is SQVTM and CDR2 is ANQGSEA. Trimming cost V 7 bases and J 4 bases; bases outside gene matches: 6. The CDR3, as DNA: TGCAGCGCAACCGGGACAGGGGGCCCAGATACGCAGTATTTT. Amino acids: CSATGTGGPDTQYF.

This sequence joins TRBV19 and TRBJ2-4; D unclear. The CDR3 consists of 14 residues. Germline CDR1 LNHDA, CDR2 SQIVND (reference sequence). Trimming shortened V by 9 bases and J by 0 bases, and 12 bases separated the two germline ends. CDR3 sequence (DNA): TGTGCCAGCCATCCGGCCTTAGCCAAAAACATTCAGTACTTC. It codes for CASHPALAKNIQYF.

The V call is TRBV6-5, the J call TRBJ2-7; 9 nucleotides match TRBD1. Germline lookup yields CDR1 MNHEY and CDR2 SVGAGI. V shed 7 bases and J 6 bases; nucleotides not matched to a gene: 10. CDR3 length: 14 amino acids. The DNA of the CDR3 is TGTGCCAGCAAGTCGTTGACAGGGGGGAGCGAGCAGTACTTC. It codes for CASKSLTGGSEQYF.

This chain's CDR3 is CASSQGTSGRAARSYNEQFF. Here the CDR3 DNA reads TGTGCCAGCAGCCAAGGGACTAGCGGGAGGGCCGCCCGCTCCTACAATGAGCAGTTCTTC. V and J are TRBV14 and TRBJ2-1; 15 bases are shared with TRBD2. Trimming took 1 base from V and 0 from J; bases not matched to a gene: 7. Germline-derived CDR1 and CDR2 are SGHDN and FVKESK. This CDR3 is built from 20 residues.

This clone was seen more than once but under ten times. The gene calls are TRBV9 and TRBJ2-6; the D is unclear. Trimming cost V 1 base and J 4 bases, with 12 bases left between them. Germline V gene lookup returns CDR1 SGDLS and CDR2 YYNGEE. The CDR3 has 16 residues. CDR3 amino acids: CASSVRQSAGANVLTF. Here the CDR3 DNA reads TGTGCCAGCAGCGTAAGGCAGTCTGCAGGGGCCAACGTCCTGACTTTC.

This clone was seen a handful of times. The chain links TRBV7-8 to TRBJ2-5, with 7 bases that match TRBD1. After removal of 5 bases from V and 2 bases from J, the junction contained 11 bases not matched to a gene. Germline values: CDR1 SGHVS, CDR2 FQNEAQ. The CDR3 runs to 16 residues. CDR3 sequence: CASSTTGNPPQETQYF. The CDR3 DNA reads as TGTGCCAGCAGCACGACAGGGAACCCTCCTCAAGAGACCCAGTACTTC.

The chain carries TRBV9 and TRBJ2-1, with 10 nucleotides matching TRBD2. This CDR3 has 14 residues. V lost 6 bases to trimming and J lost 8 bases; unmatched junction nucleotides: 8. CDR1 is SGDLS and CDR2 is YYNGEE in the germline V gene. CDR3 DNA: TGTGCCAGCACTGCTAGCGGGAGAAGGGATGAGCAGTTCTTC. Translating gives CASTASGRRDEQFF.

The J gene is TRBJ2-5, the V gene TRBV5-4; D uncertain. V was clipped by 1 base and J by 3 bases, with 4 bases between them. The V gene's germline CDR1 is SGHNT and CDR2 YYREEE (reference sequence). The CDR3 runs to 12 residues. Here the CDR3 DNA reads TGTGCCAGCAGCTTGCCGGAAGAGACCCAGTACTTC. Its protein is CASSLPEETQYF.

This sequence joins TRBV5-1 and TRBJ2-2; TRBD1 matches 7 bases. The trim removed 3 bases at V and 0 bases at J, leaving 5 bases unmatched. Looked up from germline, CDR1 is SGHRS and CDR2 is YFSETQ. The CDR3 contains 16 residues. CDR3 residues: CASSSPGTANTGELFF. CDR3 DNA sequence: TGCGCCAGCAGCTCCCCCGGGACAGCGAACACCGGGGAGCTGTTTTTT.

The gene calls are TRBV4-3 and TRBJ1-1; D might be TRBD1 (5 bases). CDR3 length equals 15 residues. Trimming removed 6 bases from V and 4 bases from J, with 18 bases in between. Germline V CDR1 and CDR2: LGHNA, YSLEER. The CDR3 DNA sequence: TGCGCCAGCAGTTTACATACTCAGGGAAGCACTGAAGCTTTCTTT. This codes for CASSLHTQGSTEAFF.

V is TRBV7-9 and J is TRBJ1-3; D remains unclear. The CDR3 is 17 amino acids. From germline, CDR1 is SEHNR and CDR2 FQNEAQ (reference sequence). V lost 5 bases, J lost 3 bases, and 20 bases lay in between. The DNA of the CDR3 is TGTGCCAGCAGCAAACTCCGACCTGGGAGGATTGGAAACACCATATATTTT. The encoded protein is CASSKLRPGRIGNTIYF.

A few counts support this clone. This chain connects TRBV4-2 to TRBJ2-7; 10 bases are a match to TRBD1. The CDR3 is 17 amino acids. V dropped 1 base and J dropped 2; count of bases not matched to a gene: 8. Germline V gene lookup returns CDR1 LGHNA and CDR2 YNFKEQ. CDR3 loop: CASSQGTGTGVTYEQYF. DNA of the CDR3: TGTGCCAGCAGCCAAGGCACCGGGACAGGGGTTACCTACGAGCAGTACTTC.

This sequence joins TRBV6-5 and TRBJ2-7; 8 bases agree with TRBD2. Unmatched junction bases numbered 5, after V lost 0 bases and J lost 1 base. The CDR3 is 16 amino acids. CDR1 and CDR2 (germline): MNHEY, SVGAGI. The CDR3 region has the DNA TGTGCCAGCAGTTACTCGGCAGCGGGAGTATCCTACGAGCAGTACTTC. This sequence encodes CASSYSAAGVSYEQYF.

This clone was detected a few times. This chain links TRBV5-1 with TRBJ2-1, with D perhaps TRBD1 (6 bases). This CDR3 region has 14 residues. Trimming removed 4 bases at V and 8 bases at J, with 16 bases between. Germline V gene lookup returns CDR1 SGHRS and CDR2 YFSETQ. For the CDR3, the DNA is TGCGCCAGCAGCATACAGGGTCCTTACGATGAGCAGTTCTTC. The encoded protein is CASSIQGPYDEQFF.

V is TRBV9 and J is TRBJ2-5; maybe TRBD1 (6 bases). Germline V lookup: CDR1 SGDLS, CDR2 YYNGEE. CDR3 length: 14 amino acids. Trimming left V 4 bases short and J 1 base short, with 11 bases between. The DNA for the CDR3 is TGTGCCAGCAGCTCAGGACAGACCCAAGAGACCCAGTACTTC. Translated: CASSSGQTQETQYF.

The chain links TRBV27 to TRBJ2-4, with TRBD1 identical over 8 bases. Germline V gene data show CDR1 as MNHEY and CDR2 as SMNVEV (reference sequence). The CDR3 has 16 residues. V lost 6 bases, J lost 0 bases, and 7 bases stayed unmatched. In DNA, the CDR3 is TGTGCCAGCAGGTTGGGACAGGCCCTAGCCAAAAACATTCAGTACTTC. This gives the protein CASRLGQALAKNIQYF.

V and J are TRBV7-8 and TRBJ2-7; D is uncertain. Trimming stripped 2 bases from V and 0 bases from J, with 5 bases between. This CDR3 has 13 amino acids. The germline CDR1 and CDR2 sequences are SGHVS and FQNEAQ. The DNA for the CDR3 is TGTGCCAGCAGCTTACAGAACTCCTACGAGCAGTACTTC. This gives the protein CASSLQNSYEQYF.

The chain carries TRBV5-1 and TRBJ2-2; the match to TRBD1 covers 9 bases. Germline trimming cut 4 bases from V and 7 bases from J; bases unmatched to any gene: 8. The CDR3 spans 15 residues. Germline V gene lookup returns CDR1 SGHRS and CDR2 YFSETQ. The CDR3 sequence is CASSHRTGEGGELFF. In nucleotides, the CDR3 is TGCGCCAGCAGCCACCGGACAGGGGAAGGCGGGGAGCTGTTTTTT.

The sample holds a few counts of this clone. The chain employs TRBV13 and TRBJ2-7, with D possibly TRBD1 on 6 matching bases. This CDR3 is built from 13 residues. Germline V gives CDR1 PRHDT, CDR2 FYEKMQ (reference sequence). Trimming removed 10 bases at V and 5 bases at J, with 18 bases between. CDR3 in amino acids: CATRGRGTHEQYF. The CDR3 nucleotides read TGTGCCACCAGGGGCAGGGGAACCCACGAGCAGTACTTC.

The chain joins TRBV27 to TRBJ2-7; D is perhaps TRBD1 or TRBD2 (5 bases each). V lost 3 bases to trimming and J lost 0 bases, with 15 bases between them. The CDR3 runs to 16 residues. CDR1 and CDR2 (germline): MNHEY, SMNVEV (reference sequence). The CDR3 protein is CASSFGLGTSSYEQYF. DNA of the CDR3: TGTGCCAGCAGTTTTGGATTAGGGACGAGCTCCTACGAGCAGTACTTC.

Only a few counts were recorded for this clone. Different DNA sequences within this sample yield the same CDR3. J is TRBJ2-5 and V is TRBV18, with 8 positions matching TRBD2. This CDR3 comprises 14 residues. The V gene end was trimmed by 0 bases and the J gene end by 4 bases; junction bases not matched to a gene: 1. Per the germline V gene, CDR1 is KGHSH and CDR2 is LQKENI. The CDR3 here is CASSPPGLAETQYF. Written as DNA, the CDR3 is TGTGCCAGCTCACCACCCGGACTAGCAGAGACCCAGTACTTC.

This clone was counted once. The chain is built from TRBV6-5 and TRBJ1-3; D unclear. CDR3 size: 15 residues. Germline-derived CDR1 and CDR2 are MNHEY and SVGAGI. V dropped 4 bases and J dropped 0 bases, with 10 bases sitting between them. CDR3 protein: CASSFSPDSGNTIYF. Written as DNA, the CDR3 is TGTGCCAGCAGTTTCTCCCCAGACTCTGGAAACACCATATATTTT.

The table lists this clone with a few counts. This chain links TRBV6-5 with TRBJ2-1, with D tentatively TRBD2 (6 bases). The CDR3 runs to 15 residues. Germline V gene sequence: CDR1 MNHEY, CDR2 SVGAGI. Trimming took off 7 bases at V and 1 base at J, with 14 bases between the two ends. This CDR3 is CASNRPGASYNEQFF. CDR3 DNA sequence: TGTGCCAGCAACCGGCCGGGAGCGTCCTACAATGAGCAGTTCTTC.

The chain recombines TRBV10-3 with TRBJ2-6; D is unclear. The V end lost 5 bases, the J end lost 4 bases, and 9 bases lay between the germline ends. The CDR3 is 14 amino acids. Germline CDR1 is ENHRY and CDR2 is SYGVKD. The CDR3 nucleotides are TGTGCCATCAGTCCTAGGTCAGGGGCCAACGTCCTGACTTTC. Amino acid sequence: CAISPRSGANVLTF.

V and J are TRBV28 and TRBJ1-2; D unclear. This CDR3 comprises 13 residues. The V end was cut by 3 bases, the J end by 0 bases, with 5 bases between. Germline values: CDR1 MDHEN, CDR2 SYDVKM. CDR3 region: CASSLATNYGYTF. The CDR3, as DNA: TGTGCCAGCAGTTTGGCAACTAACTATGGCTACACCTTC.

The genes are TRBV4-2 and TRBJ1-5; D gene unclear. The CDR3 consists of 13 residues. V was clipped by 0 bases and J by 5 bases, with 5 bases between them. Per germline, CDR1 LGHNA and CDR2 YNFKEQ. CDR3 amino acids: CASSQDLYQPQHF. CDR3 nucleotide sequence: TGTGCCAGCAGCCAAGATCTCTATCAGCCCCAGCATTTT.

V is TRBV2 and J is TRBJ2-6; D call uncertain. Trimming left V 8 bases short and J 2 bases short, with 10 bases between. The CDR3 consists of 14 residues. Germline V gene lookup returns CDR1 SNHLY and CDR2 FYNNEI. The CDR3 bases are TGTGCCAGCTCCATCAATACTGGGGCCAACGTCCTGACTTTC. It specifies CASSINTGANVLTF.

This clone was observed a few times. The chain has TRBV7-9 and TRBJ2-5, with a possible D match to TRBD1 (6 bases). The CDR3 is 14 amino acids. CDR1 and CDR2 from the germline V gene are SEHNR and FQNEAQ (reference sequence). The germline V and J ends were trimmed by 5 bases and 2 bases, with 12 bases remaining between them. CDR3 in amino acids: CASSQVGQQETQYF. The CDR3 nucleotides read TGTGCCAGCAGCCAAGTTGGACAGCAAGAGACCCAGTACTTC. The full variable domain, in which reference TRBV7-9 and TRBJ2-5 provide the parts outside the CDR3, is DTGVSQNPRHKITKRGQNVTFRCDPISEHNRLYWYRQTLGQGPEFLTYFQNEAQLEKSRLLSDRFSAERPKGSFSTLEIQRTEQGDSAMYLCASSQVGQQETQYFGPGTRLLVL.

This clone has a handful of counts. V and J are TRBV9 and TRBJ2-1, with D possibly being TRBD1 (6 bases). The germline CDR1 and CDR2 sequences are SGDLS and YYNGEE. The ends were cut back, 0 bases at V and 9 bases at J, with 10 bases in the middle. The CDR3 contains 13 residues. DNA for the CDR3: TGTGCCAGCAGCGTAGAACAGGGAGCTGAGCAGTTCTTC. Translated, it gives CASSVEQGAEQFF.

V gene TRBV7-9 combines with J gene TRBJ2-7; D is perhaps TRBD2 (6 bases). Looked up from germline, CDR1 is SEHNR and CDR2 is FQNEAQ (reference sequence). V dropped 4 bases and J dropped 2 bases, with 9 bases sitting between them. The CDR3 has 13 amino acids. The CDR3 here is CASSYRTTYEQYF. In DNA form, the CDR3 reads TGTGCCAGCAGCTACAGGACTACCTACGAGCAGTACTTC.